This entry lists 8 T cell receptor beta chains sequenced from one sample in a study of T cells in tuberculosis. Assay used: immunoSEQ multiplex PCR; TCRdb lists only in-frame clones, some missing. Of some 34,000 clones detected, over 85% appear once; the ten largest clones hold roughly 7%. The sample comprised PBMCs. These receptors came from a donor between 10 and 35 years old with latent tuberculosis or without tuberculosis infection.

This sequence joins TRBV7-3 and TRBJ2-3, with 11 positions matching TRBD1. J gave up 6 bases and V 5 bases, and 10 bases lay outside the gene matches. Germline V CDR1 and CDR2: SGHTA, FQGTGA. CDR3 length equals 16 residues. CDR3 nucleotide sequence: TGTGCCAGCAGCACCGGACAGGGGGCGTCTAGTGATACGCAGTATTTT. As protein: CASSTGQGASSDTQYF.

The chain uses TRBV5-1 and TRBJ2-3, with TRBD2 identical over 9 bases. The CDR3 runs 17 residues. Germline CDR1 is SGHRS and CDR2 is YFSETQ. V lost 1 base to trimming and J lost 1 base; unmatched junction nucleotides: 7. Written as DNA, the CDR3 is TGCGCCAGCAGCTTGAAGGCGGGGGGGCTCGGCACAGATACGCAGTATTTT. It codes for CASSLKAGGLGTDTQYF. Combining the CDR3 with reference TRBV5-1 and TRBJ2-3 gives the whole variable domain KAGVTQTPRYLIKTRGQQVTLSCSPISGHRSVSWYQQTPGQGLQFLFEYFSETQRNKGNFPGRFSGRQFSNSRSEMNVSTLELGDSALYLCASSLKAGGLGTDTQYFGPGTRLTVL.

The chain uses TRBV19 and TRBJ1-5; D remains ambiguous. CDR3 length equals 13 residues. The germline V and J ends were trimmed by 6 bases and 4 bases, with 10 bases remaining between them. The germline V gene has CDR1 LNHDA and CDR2 SQIVND (reference sequence). The CDR3: CASRLTQNQPQHF. The CDR3 DNA reads TGTGCCAGTAGACTCACACAGAATCAGCCCCAGCATTTT.

The chain combines TRBV30 with TRBJ2-6; unclear D gene. From germline, CDR1 is GTSNPN and CDR2 SVGIG (reference sequence). V lost 2 bases and J lost 2, with 7 bases in between. CDR3 size: 14 residues. In DNA form, the CDR3 reads TGTGCCTGGAGTATCGGAGCTGGGGCCAACGTCCTGACTTTC. This encodes CAWSIGAGANVLTF. Full variable domain (outside the CDR3, taken from reference TRBV30 and TRBJ2-6): SQTIHQWPATLVQPVGSPLSLECTVEGTSNPNLYWYRQAAGRGLQLLFYSVGIGQISSEVPQNLSASRPQDRQFILSSKKLLLSDSGFYLCAWSIGAGANVLTFGAGSRLTVL.

The genes are TRBV7-3 and TRBJ1-6; D remains ambiguous. The ends were cut back, 0 bases at V and 5 bases at J, with 11 bases in the middle. CDR1 SGHTA and CDR2 FQGTGA come from the germline V gene. CDR3 length equals 16 residues. The CDR3 DNA is TGTGCCAGCAGCTTAACCCCGCAGCGTCATAATTCACCCCTCCACTTT. It yields the protein CASSLTPQRHNSPLHF. The whole variable domain, remainder taken from reference TRBV7-3 and TRBJ1-6, is GAGVSQTPSNKVTEKGKYVELRCDPISGHTALYWYRQSLGQGPEFLIYFQGTGAADDSGLPNDRFFAVRPEGSVSTLKIQRTERGDSAVYLCASSLTPQRHNSPLHFGNGTRLTVT.

The chain is built from TRBV2 and TRBJ2-1; 12 bases align to TRBD2. The germline gives CDR1 SNHLY, CDR2 FYNNEI. Trimming cost V 7 bases and J 0 bases; bases outside gene matches: 25. The length of the CDR3 is 23 residues. The CDR3 nucleotides are TGTGCCAGCACCGAGGAGCCTAGCGGGGGGGCCGGGGCGTGGGAAGTCTCCTACAATGAGCAGTTCTTC. Its translation: CASTEEPSGGAGAWEVSYNEQFF. The full variable domain, with the rest looked up from reference TRBV2 and TRBJ2-1, is EPEVTQTPSHQVTQMGQEVILRCVPISNHLYFYWYRQILGQKVEFLVSFYNNEISEKSEIFDDQFSVERPDGSNFTLKIRSTKLEDSAMYFCASTEEPSGGAGAWEVSYNEQFFGPGTRLTVL.

This clone was counted once. The CDR3 DNA sequence: TGTGCCAGCAGCTCTGGACTAGCGGGGGGTCACAATGAGCAGTTCTTC. Amino acids: CASSSGLAGGHNEQFF. The chain links TRBV7-3 to TRBJ2-1; 14 bases are shared with TRBD2. V gave up 4 bases and J gave up 5 bases; unmatched junction bases: 4. The CDR3 totals 16 residues. Germline CDR1 reads SGHTA; CDR2 reads FQGTGA.

CDR3 DNA sequence: TGTGCCACACCAAAAACAGGGTCACCGGGGGGCTACACCTTC. Translating it yields CATPKTGSPGGYTF. This chain uses TRBV21-1 with TRBJ1-2; TRBD1 is taken as the D call from the table, unchecked against the DNA. TRBV21-1 constitutes a pseudogene. The CDR3 has 14 residues.